Each of the 20 T cell receptor beta chains below was sequenced from the same sample in a study of human T cells and chemical hapten exposure. Regarding time point: patch test 2, 6 weeks after DPC sensitization. As to treatment: therapeutic diphenylcyclopropenone sensitization with weekly scalp DPC. TCRdb re-analysed the RACE reads in MiXCR, keeping a single row per CDR3 protein. This sample has fewer than 150,000 distinct CDR3 sequences, with approximately 10% found just once. The material sequenced was whole blood, taken in connection with sensitization to the hapten diphenylcyclopropenone (DPC). Every receptor here comes from a woman aged 45-59 years with alopecia areata. Some clones in this sample may be carry-over from other donors' samples.

This clonotype has just a few counts. The chain couples TRBV7-9 to TRBJ2-3, with 7 nucleotides matching TRBD2. Germline loops: CDR1 SEHNR, CDR2 FQNEAQ (reference sequence). The CDR3 runs to 16 residues. Losses at the gene ends were 4 bases for V and 4 bases for J; bases not matched to a gene: 11. The CDR3 DNA is TGTGCCAGCAGCTATCCGCCGGGCGGGAGTTCAGATACGCAGTATTTT. Its translation: CASSYPPGGSSDTQYF.

This clonotype was counted at least ten times. The genes are TRBV28 and TRBJ2-3, with a tentative D call TRBD2 (6 bases). Germline-derived CDR1 and CDR2 are MDHEN and SYDVKM. The CDR3 contains 13 residues. V gave up 6 bases and J gave up 3 bases, with 10 bases separating them. CDR3 DNA sequence: TGTGCCAGCAGGCCTGGGGGGACAGATACGCAGTATTTT. It translates to CASRPGGTDTQYF.

The J gene is TRBJ1-1, the V gene TRBV3-1; D call uncertain. With 1 base removed from V and 0 bases from J, the gap between germline ends came to 6 bases. The length of the CDR3 is 14 residues. Per germline, CDR1 LGHDT and CDR2 YNNKEL (reference sequence). CDR3 loop: CASSQGTVNTEAFF. The DNA for the CDR3 is TGTGCCAGCAGCCAAGGTACCGTGAACACTGAAGCTTTCTTT.

The gene calls are TRBV27 and TRBJ2-5; TRBD1 agrees at 8 bases. V dropped 1 base and J dropped 7; count of bases not matched to a gene: 8. Per germline, CDR1 MNHEY and CDR2 SMNVEV (reference sequence). This CDR3 has 15 residues. CDR3 sequence (DNA): TGTGCCAGCAGTTTATGGGGGACAGGCACCCGGACCCAGTACTTC. This sequence encodes CASSLWGTGTRTQYF.

This clonotype showed up many times. The rearrangement uses TRBV9 and TRBJ2-7, with TRBD1 matching 8 bases. This CDR3 contains 14 residues. CDR1 SGDLS and CDR2 YYNGEE come from the germline V gene. V shed 0 bases and J 4 bases; nucleotides not matched to a gene: 3. The CDR3 is CASSVDQGAYEQYF. Written as DNA, the CDR3 is TGTGCCAGCAGCGTAGATCAGGGGGCGTACGAGCAGTACTTC.

This clonotype was counted ten times or more. The V and J genes are TRBV7-9 and TRBJ1-2; a possible D gene is TRBD1 (6 bases). The V end lost 5 bases, the J end lost 5 bases, and 15 bases lay between the germline ends. The CDR3 is 14 amino acids. Germline V gives CDR1 SEHNR, CDR2 FQNEAQ (reference sequence). The CDR3 sequence is CASSPAGVGYGYTF. CDR3 bases: TGTGCCAGCAGCCCAGCAGGGGTTGGGTATGGCTACACCTTC.

Ten or more counts support this clonotype. This rearrangement joins TRBV18 to TRBJ2-6; D is ambiguous. Trimming took off 1 base at V and 0 bases at J, with 4 bases between the two ends. This CDR3 region has 15 residues. The germline V gene encodes CDR1 KGHSH and CDR2 LQKENI. The DNA of the CDR3 is TGTGCCAGCTCACCACTGGGCTCTGGGGCCAACGTCCTGACTTTC. Protein sequence: CASSPLGSGANVLTF. Full variable domain (missing parts from reference TRBV18 and TRBJ2-6): NAGVMQNPRHLVRRRGQEARLRCSPMKGHSHVYWYRQLPEEGLKFMVYLQKENIIDESGMPKERFSAEFPKEGPSILRIQQVVRGDSAAYFCASSPLGSGANVLTFGAGSRLTVL.

CDR3 sequence: CASSITSGSTYEQYF. The CDR3 DNA follows: TGTGCCAGTAGTATAACTAGCGGGAGCACCTACGAGCAGTACTTC. The chain carries TRBV19 and TRBJ2-7; 11 bases agree with TRBD2. The CDR3 covers 15 residues. V gave up 2 bases and J gave up 2 bases; unmatched junction bases: 2. Germline loops: CDR1 LNHDA, CDR2 SQIVND (reference sequence). The full variable domain, in which reference TRBV19 and TRBJ2-7 provide the parts outside the CDR3, is DGGITQSPKYLFRKEGQNVTLSCEQNLNHDAMYWYRQDPGQGLRLIYYSQIVNDFQKGDIAEGYSVSREKKESFPLTVTSAQKNPTAFYLCASSITSGSTYEQYFGPGTRLTVT.

This clonotype was detected a few times. The chain links TRBV5-6 to TRBJ2-7; D gene ambiguous. The CDR3 spans 12 residues. Trimming cost V 4 bases and J 7 bases, with 12 bases left between them. The germline V gene has CDR1 SGHDT and CDR2 YYEEEE. The CDR3 loop reads CASSKTAREQYF. CDR3 DNA: TGTGCCAGCAGCAAGACTGCGCGGGAGCAGTACTTC.

At least ten counts were recorded for this clonotype. This sequence joins TRBV5-1 and TRBJ1-5, with D hard to call. Germline CDR1 and CDR2: SGHRS and YFSETQ. V dropped 0 bases and J dropped 9 bases, with 10 bases sitting between them. The CDR3 is 13 residues long. As DNA, the CDR3 is TGCGCCAGCAGCTTGGCCGGTGGAAGGCCCCAGCATTTT. Its translation: CASSLAGGRPQHF.

This clonotype was seen many times. The chain uses TRBV29-1 and TRBJ2-7, with 8 bases lining up with TRBD1. The CDR3 is 12 amino acids. Germline CDR1 is SQVTM and CDR2 is ANQGSEA. Trimming removed 8 bases from V and 2 bases from J; junction bases left unmatched: 5. The CDR3: CSFSGGPYEQYF. CDR3 bases: TGCAGCTTCTCAGGGGGCCCCTACGAGCAGTACTTC.

This clonotype was recorded at least ten times. DNA of the CDR3: TGTGCCAGCAGCTTAGCTACTGAGCAGTTCTTC. It yields the protein CASSLATEQFF. The rearrangement links TRBV11-2 to TRBJ2-1; D remains unclear. The CDR3 totals 11 residues. The V gene's germline CDR1 is SGHAT and CDR2 FQNNGV. V was shortened by 1 base and J by 9 bases, with 4 bases between the two germline ends.

The rearrangement uses TRBV7-2 and TRBJ2-7; possibly TRBD1 or TRBD2 for D (5 bases each). V lost 2 bases, J lost 7 bases, and 18 bases lay in between. The CDR3 spans 15 residues. The germline CDR1 and CDR2 sequences are SGHTA and FQGNSA. The CDR3 DNA sequence: TGTGCCAGCAGCTTAATATCGGGACGAAATCCGGAGCAGTACTTC. It codes for CASSLISGRNPEQYF.

This clonotype was seen repeatedly, ten times or more. The chain uses TRBV2 and TRBJ2-2, with D unclear. This CDR3 comprises 13 residues. V was shortened by 3 bases and J by 8 bases, with 10 bases between the two germline ends. Germline-derived CDR1 and CDR2 are SNHLY and FYNNEI. The CDR3 DNA follows: TGTGCCAGCAGTGAGGACCGGGCGGGGGAGCTGTTTTTT. Encoded protein: CASSEDRAGELFF. The full variable domain, completed using reference TRBV2 and TRBJ2-2, is EPEVTQTPSHQVTQMGQEVILRCVPISNHLYFYWYRQILGQKVEFLVSFYNNEISEKSEIFDDQFSVERPDGSNFTLKIRSTKLEDSAMYFCASSEDRAGELFFGEGSRLTVL.

This clonotype was detected ten times or more. V usage is TRBV20-1 and J usage is TRBJ2-1; the match to TRBD1 covers 9 bases. Germline loops: CDR1 DFQATT, CDR2 SNEGSKA (reference sequence). The CDR3 length is 13 residues. The ends lost 7 bases at V and 7 bases at J; junction bases unmatched: 8. CDR3 in amino acids: CSERGQGKNEQFF. The CDR3 region has the DNA TGCAGTGAGAGAGGACAGGGGAAGAATGAGCAGTTCTTC.

This clonotype was counted many times. The chain is built from TRBV5-4 and TRBJ2-2; tentatively, D is TRBD1 (6 bases). There are 16 residues in the CDR3. V dropped 4 bases and J dropped 7 bases, with 20 bases sitting between them. CDR1 and CDR2 (germline): SGHNT, YYREEE (reference sequence). In DNA, the CDR3 is TGTGCCAGCAGCCTAGGTCTCAGGGGCAGGAACGGGGAGCTGTTTTTT. Amino acids: CASSLGLRGRNGELFF.

The chain links TRBV16 to TRBJ1-1; D perhaps matches TRBD1 (6 bases). This CDR3 contains 13 residues. V gave up 6 bases and J gave up 5 bases, with 13 bases separating them. Germline V CDR1 and CDR2: KGHSY, FQNENV. For the CDR3, the DNA is TGTGCCAGCAGACTACAGGGAGGAACTGAAGCTTTCTTT. This translates into CASRLQGGTEAFF.

This clonotype was seen at least ten times. The chain joins TRBV6-6 to TRBJ1-4, with 7 bases aligning to TRBD1. The trim removed 6 bases at V and 8 bases at J, leaving 9 bases unmatched. This CDR3 has 14 residues. CDR1 MNHNY and CDR2 SVGAGI come from the germline V gene (reference sequence). The CDR3 region has the DNA TGTGCCAGCAGCTCCCGACAGGGTGGCGAAAAACTGTTTTTT. This translates into CASSSRQGGEKLFF.

The chain couples TRBV7-2 to TRBJ2-3; 10 bases are shared with TRBD1. Germline CDR1 is SGHTA and CDR2 is FQGNSA. V lost 4 bases to trimming and J lost 1 base; unmatched junction nucleotides: 2. There are 15 residues in the CDR3. The CDR3 bases are TGTGCCAGCAGCTCGGACAGGGGGGGCACAGATACGCAGTATTTT. Amino acid sequence: CASSSDRGGTDTQYF.

Ten or more counts support this clonotype. This CDR3 reads CASSLSPALGTGELFF. The DNA of the CDR3 is TGTGCCAGCAGTTTAAGTCCAGCTTTGGGTACCGGGGAGCTGTTTTTT. The chain combines TRBV27 with TRBJ2-2; D is ambiguous. Looked up from germline, CDR1 is MNHEY and CDR2 is SMNVEV (reference sequence). Trimming took off 2 bases at V and 5 bases at J, with 15 bases between the two ends. CDR3 length: 16 residues.